This T cell receptor (beta chain) is drawn from a study of T cell responses to AZD1222 COVID-19 vaccine. CDR3 length equals 13 residues. Germline lookup yields CDR1 SQVTM and CDR2 ANQGSEA. V shed 6 bases and J shed 12 bases, with 18 bases lying between them. Clones were sequenced by immunoSEQ multiplex PCR, and TCRdb holds only the in-frame ones, with some missing. In the table there are roughly 80,000 clones, approximately 90% of which are singletons. This TCR was sampled from an adult in good health. The sequenced sample was peripheral blood, obtained on day 0 of MenACWY control vaccination. The chain combines TRBV29-1 with TRBJ1-6, with D possibly being TRBD1 (5 bases). The DNA of the CDR3 is TGCAGCGTAGATACAGGTGCGGGTGGACCCCTCCACTTT. Translation gives CSVDTGAGGPLHF.